The 15 T cell receptor beta chains below were found in one sample sequenced in a study of early T cells in non-severe SARS-CoV-2 infection. TCRdb re-called the 5' RACE reads through MiXCR, storing one row per CDR3 protein. Of tens of thousands of distinct CDR3 sequences listed, around 11% are singletons. The sample taken for sequencing was whole blood. The receptors here all came from an adult who was a healthcare worker with PCR-confirmed SARS-CoV-2 infection or an uninfected control (not recorded which).

The sample holds a few counts of this clonotype. The chain employs TRBV20-1 and TRBJ2-1; D is possibly TRBD1 or TRBD2 (6 bases each). This CDR3 spans 16 amino acids. V gave up 0 bases and J gave up 3 bases, with 15 bases separating them. Germline V gene data show CDR1 as DFQATT and CDR2 as SNEGSKA (reference sequence). This CDR3 is CSARDHSGANYNEQFF. DNA of the CDR3: TGCAGTGCTAGAGATCATTCGGGGGCAAACTACAATGAGCAGTTCTTC.

In its sample, this clonotype was seen many times. This sequence joins TRBV28 and TRBJ2-1, with D perhaps TRBD2 (6 bases). Trimming took off 3 bases at V and 6 bases at J, with 9 bases between the two ends. The germline V gene encodes CDR1 MDHEN and CDR2 SYDVKM. This CDR3 has 13 amino acids. CDR3 residues: CASSFTSPNEQFF. The DNA of the CDR3 is TGTGCCAGCAGTTTCACTAGCCCCAATGAGCAGTTCTTC. Full variable domain (missing parts from reference TRBV28 and TRBJ2-1): DVKVTQSSRYLVKRTGEKVFLECVQDMDHENMFWYRQDPGLGLRLIYFSYDVKMKEKGDIPEGYSVSREKKERFSLILESASTNQTSMYLCASSFTSPNEQFFGPGTRLTVL.

This clonotype has only a few counts. This chain links TRBV20-1 with TRBJ2-6; D remains ambiguous. Germline V CDR1 and CDR2: DFQATT, SNEGSKA (reference sequence). Trimming shortened V by 3 bases and J by 0 bases, and 12 bases separated the two germline ends. CDR3 length: 16 residues. CDR3 protein: CSASTGPASGANVLTF. For the CDR3, the DNA is TGCAGTGCTAGTACCGGGCCCGCCTCTGGGGCCAACGTCCTGACTTTC.

This clonotype was observed a handful of times. The chain combines TRBV28 with TRBJ2-7; maybe TRBD1 (5 bases). The CDR3 spans 13 residues. V was pared by 6 bases and J by 3 bases, with 12 bases between. Germline V CDR1 and CDR2: MDHEN, SYDVKM. CDR3 loop: CASRVAGNYEQYF. The CDR3 nucleotides read TGTGCCAGCAGAGTGGCAGGGAACTACGAGCAGTACTTC.

The rearrangement joins TRBV29-1 to TRBJ1-3, with no clear D. Between the trimmed V and J ends, which lost 7 bases and 0 bases, there was a span of 10 bases. CDR1 is SQVTM and CDR2 is ANQGSEA in the germline V gene. The CDR3 sequence is 13 residues long. CDR3 loop: CSAGEVSGNTIYF. For the CDR3, the DNA is TGCAGCGCTGGTGAGGTCTCTGGAAACACCATATATTTT.

Only one count was recorded for this clonotype. This sequence joins TRBV18 and TRBJ2-7; 7 positions match TRBD2. Trimming cost V 4 bases and J 6 bases; bases outside gene matches: 12. The CDR3 runs 15 residues. CDR1 and CDR2 from the germline V gene are KGHSH and LQKENI. The CDR3 DNA is TGTGCCAGCTCACTCGGGACTAATCCTGGGGGCGAGCAGTACTTC. Its translation is CASSLGTNPGGEQYF.

In its sample, this clonotype was seen many times. The V call is TRBV5-6, the J call TRBJ2-3, with D unresolved. The CDR3 contains 14 residues. The V and J ends lost 0 bases and 4 bases respectively, with 9 bases between them. Germline CDR1 SGHDT, CDR2 YYEEEE. The CDR3 sequence is CASSLGGPPDTQYF. CDR3 DNA sequence: TGTGCCAGCAGCTTGGGAGGCCCCCCAGATACGCAGTATTTT.

This clonotype was counted at least ten times. CDR3 sequence reads: CASSSTRNSYNEQFF. The CDR3 nucleotides are TGTGCCAGCAGTTCTACTAGAAACTCCTACAATGAGCAGTTCTTC. The rearrangement links TRBV28 to TRBJ2-1; tentatively, D is TRBD2 (5 bases). The length of the CDR3 is 15 residues. The germline gives CDR1 MDHEN, CDR2 SYDVKM. Deletions cut 4 bases from V and 0 bases from J, with 10 bases between.

This rearrangement joins TRBV28 to TRBJ1-5; 9 bases map to TRBD1. The germline CDR1 and CDR2 sequences are MDHEN and SYDVKM. Germline trimming cut 4 bases from V and 2 bases from J; bases unmatched to any gene: 6. This CDR3 has 16 amino acids. CDR3: CASSSGGQGGNQPQHF. In DNA form, the CDR3 reads TGTGCCAGCAGTTCGGGGGGACAGGGTGGCAATCAGCCCCAGCATTTT. Full variable domain (missing parts from reference TRBV28 and TRBJ1-5): DVKVTQSSRYLVKRTGEKVFLECVQDMDHENMFWYRQDPGLGLRLIYFSYDVKMKEKGDIPEGYSVSREKKERFSLILESASTNQTSMYLCASSSGGQGGNQPQHFGDGTRLSIL.

This clonotype was seen at least ten times. This chain joins TRBV7-9 and TRBJ2-2; TRBD2 matches 7 bases. V dropped 4 bases and J dropped 4; count of bases not matched to a gene: 15. The CDR3 extends over 18 amino acids. Germline V lookup: CDR1 SEHNR, CDR2 FQNEAQ (reference sequence). The CDR3 region is CASSSPWVAGDPTGELFF. In DNA, the CDR3 is TGTGCCAGCAGCTCGCCCTGGGTGGCGGGAGACCCCACCGGGGAGCTGTTTTTT.

The table lists this clonotype with a few counts. The gene calls are TRBV2 and TRBJ2-3, with 15 bases fitting TRBD2. Germline V gene data show CDR1 as SNHLY and CDR2 as FYNNEI. V gave up 7 bases and J gave up 10 bases; unmatched junction bases: 6. This CDR3 has 14 amino acids. The CDR3 region has the DNA TGTGCCAGCAATCCGGGACTAGCGGGAGGAGCGCAGTATTTT. It encodes CASNPGLAGGAQYF.

This clonotype was observed a handful of times. A much larger clone lies one base from this, so it may be a read error. The rearrangement joins TRBV7-2 to TRBJ1-1; D gene uncertain. Germline V gene lookup returns CDR1 SGHTA and CDR2 FQGNSA. Trimming pared 7 bases from V and 2 bases from J, leaving 11 bases between. CDR3 size: 13 residues. The DNA for the CDR3 is TGTGCCAGCAACTTGGAAGCTAACACTGAAGCTTTCTTT. Translation gives CASNLEANTEAFF.

The rearrangement joins TRBV9 to TRBJ2-1, with 8 bases matching TRBD2. This CDR3 is built from 15 residues. In germline, CDR1 is SGDLS, CDR2 YYNGEE. V lost 0 bases, J lost 4 bases, and 3 bases stayed unmatched. The CDR3 sequence is CASSVDGGRYNEQFF. CDR3 sequence (DNA): TGTGCCAGCAGCGTAGATGGCGGGAGGTACAATGAGCAGTTCTTC.

The chain combines TRBV5-1 with TRBJ2-1; D call uncertain. V lost 4 bases to trimming and J lost 16 bases, with 21 bases between them. The CDR3 spans 13 residues. Germline-derived CDR1 and CDR2 are SGHRS and YFSETQ. The CDR3 protein is CASSPNADGSDFF. The DNA for the CDR3 is TGCGCCAGCAGCCCGAACGCTGATGGAAGTGATTTCTTC.

This clonotype has at least ten counts. This chain connects TRBV7-9 to TRBJ2-3, with 10 bases lining up with TRBD2. Germline CDR1 reads SEHNR; CDR2 reads FQNEAQ (reference sequence). The CDR3 runs 18 residues. The V segment lost 2 bases and the J segment 1 base; nucleotides outside the gene matches: 9. This chain's CDR3 is CASSLSSSGSWGTDTQYF. CDR3 in DNA: TGTGCCAGCAGCTTATCTTCTAGCGGGAGTTGGGGCACAGATACGCAGTATTTT. Using reference TRBV7-9 and TRBJ2-3 for the parts outside the CDR3, the full variable domain is DTGVSQNPRHKITKRGQNVTFRCDPISEHNRLYWYRQTLGQGPEFLTYFQNEAQLEKSRLLSDRFSAERPKGSFSTLEIQRTEQGDSAMYLCASSLSSSGSWGTDTQYFGPGTRLTVL.